This T cell receptor beta chain was captured by sequencing in a study of preoperative IRX-2 immunotherapy in early breast cancer. Assay used: immunoSEQ multiplex PCR; TCRdb lists only in-frame clones, some missing. The table has about 23,000 clones, around 95% seen once. Treatment in this sample: preoperative locoregional IRX-2 cytokine immunotherapy. Preoperative locoregional IRX-2 cytokine immunotherapy was tested in the phase Ib source study. Germline V gene lookup returns CDR1 LGHNA and CDR2 YSLEER. The length of the CDR3 is 14 residues. Trimming pared 2 bases from V and 0 bases from J, leaving 8 bases between.

This rearrangement joins TRBV4-3 to TRBJ2-7; D is uncertain. This specimen was tumor tissue, taken after IRX-2 immunotherapy. The clonotype originates from a human donor with breast cancer. This CDR3 is CASSQPGSSYEQYF. The CDR3 bases are TGCGCCAGCAGCCAACCTGGCAGCTCCTACGAGCAGTACTTC.